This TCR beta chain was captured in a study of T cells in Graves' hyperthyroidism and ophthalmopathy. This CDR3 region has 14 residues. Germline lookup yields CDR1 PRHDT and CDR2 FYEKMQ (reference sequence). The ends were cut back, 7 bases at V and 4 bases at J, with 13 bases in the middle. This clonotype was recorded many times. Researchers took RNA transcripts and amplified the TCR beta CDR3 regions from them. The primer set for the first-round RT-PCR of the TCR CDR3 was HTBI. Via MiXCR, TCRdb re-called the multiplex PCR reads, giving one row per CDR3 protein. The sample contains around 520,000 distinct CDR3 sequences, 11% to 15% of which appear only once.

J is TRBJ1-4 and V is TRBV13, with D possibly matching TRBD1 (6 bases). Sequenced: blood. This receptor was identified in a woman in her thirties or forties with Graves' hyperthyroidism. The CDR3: CASKSGAHNEKLFF. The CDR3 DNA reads TGTGCCAGCAAATCAGGGGCCCATAATGAAAAACTGTTTTTT.